These 31 T cell receptor beta chains share one sample of origin, sequenced in a study of CD8+ T cells in alopecia areata. Following extraction, RNA underwent reverse transcription to cDNA, which served as the sequencing template. The assay was immunoSEQ multiplex PCR, and TCRdb's table has in-frame clones only and misses some. The table includes fewer than 250,000 clones, about two fifths detected once. Treatment in this sample: oral pan-JAK inhibitor, 5-10 mg twice daily. This material consisted of CD4+ T cells sorted from blood, taken at approximately week 30, from a patient treated with tofacitinib. These TCRs come from a human donor with alopecia areata.

The genes are TRBV5-1 and TRBJ2-3; the D is unclear. This CDR3 contains 16 residues. Between the trimmed V and J ends, which lost 0 bases and 2 bases, there was a span of 13 bases. Germline V gene data show CDR1 as SGHRS and CDR2 as YFSETQ. In nucleotides, the CDR3 is TGCGCCAGCAGCTTGGCCCAGAGGAGTTCCACAGATACGCAGTATTTT. This codes for CASSLAQRSSTDTQYF.

The V and J genes are TRBV7-2 and TRBJ1-2, with 8 bases that match TRBD1. This CDR3 has 16 amino acids. The trim removed 4 bases at V and 8 bases at J, leaving 15 bases unmatched. Germline V gene lookup returns CDR1 SGHTA and CDR2 FQGNSA. CDR3 loop: CASSSTPGQGSKGYTF. CDR3 nucleotides: TGTGCCAGCAGCTCCACTCCCGGACAGGGATCGAAAGGCTACACCTTC. Full variable domain (remainder filled in from reference TRBV7-2 and TRBJ1-2): GAGVSQSPSNKVTEKGKDVELRCDPISGHTALYWYRQSLGQGLEFLIYFQGNSAPDKSGLPSDRFSAERTGGSVSTLTIQRTQQEDSAVYLCASSSTPGQGSKGYTFGSGTRLTVV.

The chain uses TRBV7-9 and TRBJ2-3; no firm D call. Germline V CDR1 and CDR2: SEHNR, FQNEAQ (reference sequence). CDR3 size: 14 residues. The V and J ends lost 5 bases and 1 base respectively, with 10 bases between them. The CDR3 DNA follows: TGTGCCAGCAGCCCTAGAATTGGCACAGATACGCAGTATTTT. It encodes CASSPRIGTDTQYF. Variable domain in full (rest from reference TRBV7-9 and TRBJ2-3): DTGVSQNPRHKITKRGQNVTFRCDPISEHNRLYWYRQTLGQGPEFLTYFQNEAQLEKSRLLSDRFSAERPKGSFSTLEIQRTEQGDSAMYLCASSPRIGTDTQYFGPGTRLTVL.

The sample holds a few counts of this clone. V is TRBV29-1 and J is TRBJ1-1; TRBD1 is a possible D gene (5 bases). Trimming removed 4 bases from V and 5 bases from J, with 14 bases in between. CDR1 and CDR2 from the germline V gene are SQVTM and ANQGSEA. CDR3 length equals 13 residues. The CDR3 nucleotides are TGCAGCGTTGGAAGGGGCCTCGGGACTGAAGCTTTCTTT. Translated: CSVGRGLGTEAFF.

V and J are TRBV27 and TRBJ1-2, with D possibly matching TRBD1 (5 bases). Trimming removed 2 bases at V and 4 bases at J, with 11 bases between. Germline loops: CDR1 MNHEY, CDR2 SMNVEV (reference sequence). The CDR3 extends over 14 amino acids. The CDR3 DNA reads TGTGCCAGCAGTTTAATGAGGGGAAGCTATGGCTACACCTTC. Its protein is CASSLMRGSYGYTF.

The chain has TRBV7-2 and TRBJ2-3; 7 bases match TRBD2. After removal of 5 bases from V and 8 bases from J, the junction contained 13 bases not matched to a gene. Germline values: CDR1 SGHTA, CDR2 FQGNSA. The CDR3 consists of 15 residues. In DNA, the CDR3 is TGTGCCAGCAGCCAAAGCGTCCACGAGCGGGGTACGCAGTATTTT. It is translated as CASSQSVHERGTQYF.

This rearrangement joins TRBV30 to TRBJ2-3; D call uncertain. Per germline, CDR1 GTSNPN and CDR2 SVGIG (reference sequence). This CDR3 contains 12 residues. Trimming left V 4 bases short and J 0 bases short, with 5 bases between. CDR3 nucleotide sequence: TGTGCCTGGATTGCTAGCACAGATACGCAGTATTTT. This codes for CAWIASTDTQYF.

This clone came up a few times. The chain employs TRBV2 and TRBJ1-3; D gene unclear. Germline CDR1 SNHLY, CDR2 FYNNEI. The V end was cut by 7 bases, the J end by 0 bases, with 13 bases between. The CDR3 runs to 15 residues. The CDR3 DNA reads TGTGCCAGCAATACGAAGGCGAGCTCTGGAAACACCATATATTTT. As protein: CASNTKASSGNTIYF.

V usage is TRBV5-1 and J usage is TRBJ2-2, with D possibly matching TRBD1 (5 bases). Trimming removed 4 bases from V and 1 base from J, with 20 bases in between. The CDR3 has 18 residues. CDR1 and CDR2 from the germline V gene are SGHRS and YFSETQ. CDR3 sequence (DNA): TGCGCCAGCAGCCTGGGGCGGCAAGGCTATCTGAACACCGGGGAGCTGTTTTTT. This gives the protein CASSLGRQGYLNTGELFF.

The chain links TRBV5-1 to TRBJ1-4; TRBD1 agrees at 8 bases. The CDR3 runs to 15 residues. Per germline, CDR1 SGHRS and CDR2 YFSETQ. J gave up 2 bases and V 3 bases, and 3 bases lay outside the gene matches. DNA of the CDR3: TGCGCCAGCAGCTCGACAGGGGCCACTAATGAAAAACTGTTTTTT. Translation: CASSSTGATNEKLFF.

V usage is TRBV4-1 and J usage is TRBJ2-5; no firm D call. Germline V gene lookup returns CDR1 MGHRA and CDR2 YSYEKL. This CDR3 has 12 amino acids. V lost 0 bases to trimming and J lost 7 bases, with 6 bases between them. CDR3 DNA: TGCGCCAGCAGCCAAGAGGCCAGGACCCAGTACTTC. Translated: CASSQEARTQYF.

This chain uses TRBV9 with TRBJ1-2, with D uncertain. The germline V gene encodes CDR1 SGDLS and CDR2 YYNGEE. The CDR3 totals 15 residues. Trimming shortened V by 1 base and J by 4 bases, and 14 bases separated the two germline ends. The CDR3 is CASSVSPGSIYGYTF. The CDR3 DNA reads as TGTGCCAGCAGCGTAAGCCCGGGCTCCATCTATGGCTACACCTTC.

This clone showed up just a few times. The chain carries TRBV7-9 and TRBJ1-4; D call uncertain. The CDR3 extends over 14 amino acids. The germline gives CDR1 SEHNR, CDR2 FQNEAQ (reference sequence). Deletions cut 1 base from V and 7 bases from J, with 10 bases between. CDR3 sequence reads: CASSLGQSGEKLFF. As DNA, the CDR3 is TGTGCCAGCAGCTTAGGGCAATCCGGTGAAAAACTGTTTTTT.

This clone was seen a handful of times. The gene calls are TRBV5-4 and TRBJ2-5; 7 bases are a match to TRBD2. The CDR3 is 13 amino acids. Germline CDR1 is SGHNT and CDR2 is YYREEE (reference sequence). With 3 bases clipped from V and 5 bases from J, the junction kept 4 bases outside the gene matches. The CDR3: CASSWEGVETQYF. The CDR3 nucleotides are TGTGCCAGCAGCTGGGAGGGCGTCGAGACCCAGTACTTC.

The chain is built from TRBV27 and TRBJ2-7, with 7 bases aligning to TRBD1. This CDR3 is 14 amino acids long. Germline CDR1 reads MNHEY; CDR2 reads SMNVEV (reference sequence). J lost 1 base, V lost 3 bases, and 3 bases had no gene match. The CDR3: CASSFTGQSYEQYF. The CDR3 DNA reads TGTGCCAGCAGTTTTACGGGACAGTCCTACGAGCAGTACTTC.

The chain is built from TRBV4-2 and TRBJ1-6; 8 nucleotides align to TRBD1. Trimming at V came to 3 bases and at J to 0 bases, leaving 7 bases not matched to a gene. Germline lookup yields CDR1 LGHNA and CDR2 YNFKEQ. The CDR3 extends over 18 amino acids. CDR3 nucleotides: TGTGCCAGCAGCCAGGTTGGACAGGGAAGCTCCTATAATTCACCCCTCCACTTT. Translated, it gives CASSQVGQGSSYNSPLHF.

The V call is TRBV30, the J call TRBJ1-2, with a possible D match to TRBD1 (6 bases). The CDR3 has 16 residues. CDR1 is GTSNPN, CDR2 SVGIG, per germline (reference sequence). Trimming pared 4 bases from V and 4 bases from J, leaving 22 bases between. The CDR3 reads CAWNSEHRVPLYGYTF. CDR3 DNA: TGTGCCTGGAACAGCGAACACAGGGTCCCTCTCTATGGCTACACCTTC.

This chain joins TRBV4-1 and TRBJ1-5; 9 bases align to TRBD1. This CDR3 comprises 15 residues. The V and J ends lost 1 base and 4 bases, in that order; junction bases with no gene match: 2. Germline CDR1 MGHRA, CDR2 YSYEKL. The CDR3 region is CASSQGDRDNQPQHF. For the CDR3, the DNA is TGCGCCAGCAGCCAAGGGGACAGGGATAATCAGCCCCAGCATTTT.

The chain links TRBV29-1 to TRBJ1-2; TRBD1 agrees at 9 bases. CDR1 is SQVTM and CDR2 is ANQGSEA in the germline V gene. The CDR3 is made up of 13 amino acids. With V trimmed by 7 bases and J by 7 bases, 10 bases remained unmatched. In nucleotides, the CDR3 is TGCAGCGCGGGACAGGGCGGCCGGGGTGGCTACACCTTC. This encodes CSAGQGGRGGYTF.

The sample holds many counts of this clone. This chain links TRBV7-9 with TRBJ2-1; D possibly matches TRBD1 or TRBD2 (7 bases each). CDR1 is SEHNR, CDR2 FQNEAQ, per germline (reference sequence). Between the trimmed V and J ends, which lost 5 bases and 7 bases, there was a span of 15 bases. The CDR3 is 14 amino acids. DNA for the CDR3: TGTGCCAGCAGCCCCCAGGGGGGGGCGAATGAGCAGTTCTTC. Translated, it gives CASSPQGGANEQFF.

This clone was recorded a few times. The chain carries TRBV7-2 and TRBJ2-3; D gene unclear. The CDR3 has 15 amino acids. The V gene's germline CDR1 is SGHTA and CDR2 FQGNSA. V was trimmed by 1 base and J by 2 bases, leaving 10 bases between them. CDR3 loop: CASSLDRVPTDTQYF. The CDR3 DNA is TGTGCCAGCAGCTTAGACCGCGTCCCCACAGATACGCAGTATTTT.

This CDR3 reads CASSASPQGAETQYF. As DNA, the CDR3 is TGTGCCAGCAGCGCTTCTCCACAGGGGGCAGAGACCCAGTACTTC. V gene TRBV9 combines with J gene TRBJ2-5; 9 bases fit TRBD1. There are 15 residues in the CDR3. Germline CDR1 reads SGDLS; CDR2 reads YYNGEE. The V and J ends lost 3 bases and 4 bases, in that order; junction bases with no gene match: 7.

The chain has TRBV4-2 and TRBJ2-3; D call uncertain. V was pared by 3 bases and J by 3 bases, with 7 bases between. The CDR3 length is 13 residues. The germline V gene encodes CDR1 LGHNA and CDR2 YNFKEQ. Here the CDR3 reads CASSQARTDTQYF. The CDR3 region has the DNA TGTGCCAGCAGCCAGGCTAGGACAGATACGCAGTATTTT.

This clone has at least ten counts. The chain joins TRBV11-2 to TRBJ1-6; D unclear. V was trimmed by 6 bases and J by 7 bases, leaving 19 bases between them. The CDR3 is 16 residues long. The V gene's germline CDR1 is SGHAT and CDR2 FQNNGV. CDR3 sequence: CASRLLLRGLNSPLHF. In nucleotides, the CDR3 is TGTGCCAGCAGATTGTTACTCCGGGGATTGAATTCACCCCTCCACTTT.

J is TRBJ2-5 and V is TRBV9, with D possibly matching TRBD1 (5 bases). The CDR3 contains 14 residues. V was cut by 0 bases and J by 5 bases, with 11 bases left in between. The V gene's germline CDR1 is SGDLS and CDR2 YYNGEE. The CDR3 sequence: CASSVGVAGETQYF. CDR3 DNA sequence: TGTGCCAGCAGCGTAGGGGTAGCAGGGGAGACCCAGTACTTC.

This clone was detected once. The rearrangement joins TRBV30 to TRBJ1-2; unclear D gene. Trimming removed 5 bases at V and 0 bases at J, with 7 bases between. The CDR3 has 12 residues. Germline values: CDR1 GTSNPN, CDR2 SVGIG (reference sequence). CDR3 coding DNA: TGTGCCTGGTTCAGGTCTAACTATGGCTACACCTTC. Encoded protein: CAWFRSNYGYTF.

CDR3 bases: TGTGCCAGCAGTTACTCGACCAGGGGGGGGAATTCACCCCTCCACTTT. This translates into CASSYSTRGGNSPLHF. J is TRBJ1-6 and V is TRBV6-5, with TRBD1 identical over 7 bases. Trimming cost V 0 bases and J 7 bases; bases outside gene matches: 6. Germline lookup yields CDR1 MNHEY and CDR2 SVGAGI. The CDR3 contains 16 residues.

V usage is TRBV5-1 and J usage is TRBJ2-7; tentatively, D is TRBD2 (6 bases). The CDR3 has 15 residues. Germline CDR1 reads SGHRS; CDR2 reads YFSETQ. V lost 0 bases and J lost 2, with 12 bases in between. The CDR3 DNA sequence: TGCGCCAGCAGCTTGGGTTTCGGGGAGGCCTACGAGCAGTACTTC. Translated, it gives CASSLGFGEAYEQYF.

This clone was observed a handful of times. This sequence joins TRBV23-1 and TRBJ1-2, with 9 positions matching TRBD1. TRBV23-1 is reported as an ORF; its role is uncertain. This CDR3 contains 11 residues. Trimming at V came to 11 bases and at J to 3 bases, leaving 1 base not matched to a gene. The CDR3 nucleotides are TGCGCCTGGACAGGGGACTATGGCTACACCTTC. As protein: CAWTGDYGYTF.

The CDR3 protein is CASSTRRGSAEAFF. DNA of the CDR3: TGTGCCAGCAGTACGCGCAGGGGATCCGCTGAAGCTTTCTTT. The chain employs TRBV6-6 and TRBJ1-1, with D perhaps matching TRBD1 (6 bases). Trimming left V 5 bases short and J 6 bases short, with 16 bases between. This CDR3 has 14 amino acids. From germline, CDR1 is MNHNY and CDR2 SVGAGI (reference sequence).

A note on this clone: The same CDR3 is also encoded by other DNA sequences in this sample. The chain carries TRBV29-1 and TRBJ1-1; D is unresolved. Trimming cost V 2 bases and J 0 bases, with 7 bases left between them. The CDR3 runs to 13 residues. Germline V CDR1 and CDR2: SQVTM, ANQGSEA. CDR3 in DNA: TGCAGCGTTGAACGGGTAATGAACACTGAAGCTTTCTTT. This sequence encodes CSVERVMNTEAFF.